This is a list of T cell receptor beta chains from one sample in a study of human thymus T cells. The table came from immunoSEQ multiplex PCR; TCRdb's copy has only in-frame clones and leaves some out. The sample comprises fewer than 55,000 clones, over 85% of which are singletons, and about 0.12% rests with the top ten. What was sequenced was blood. The receptors come from a boy under two years old with a congenital heart defect but otherwise immunologically healthy. The CDR3 runs from the conserved cysteine through the conserved F or W. Each record gives: V gene, clone size, J gene, D gene, CDR3 DNA, CDR3 protein. D genes are given only for firm matches. Expanded clones are given a class, and other clones once, few, many or no size at all.

V gene: TRBV20-1; clone size: NA; J gene: TRBJ2-1; D gene: NA; CDR3 DNA: TGCAGTGGTACGCAGAGGAATGAGCAGTTCTTC; CDR3 protein: CSGTQRNEQFF
V gene: TRBV6-1; clone size: once; J gene: TRBJ2-7; D gene: NA; CDR3 DNA: TGTGCCAGTACGTGGGGCACCTTCGGGCCCGAGCAGTACTTC; CDR3 protein: CASTWGTFGPEQYF
V gene: TRBV10-3; clone size: NA; J gene: TRBJ1-2; D gene: NA; CDR3 DNA: TGTGCCATCAGTGAACCCTCTCGTGGCGGAGGGAGAGGCTACACCTTC; CDR3 protein: CAISEPSRGGGRGYTF
V gene: TRBV5-1; clone size: once; J gene: TRBJ2-1; D gene: TRBD2; CDR3 DNA: TGCGCCAGCAGCTTGACTAGCGGGGGGGAGCAGTTCTTC; CDR3 protein: CASSLTSGGEQFF
V gene: TRBV6-5; clone size: NA; J gene: TRBJ2-7; D gene: NA; CDR3 DNA: TGTGCCAGCAGTTACGCGGGGACAGCTATCTCCTACGAGCAGTACTTC; CDR3 protein: CASSYAGTAISYEQYF
V gene: TRBV7-2; clone size: NA; J gene: TRBJ2-3; D gene: NA; CDR3 DNA: TGTGCCAGCAGCTTTACCGGGGGTTCCACAGATACGCAGTATTTT; CDR3 protein: CASSFTGGSTDTQYF
V gene: TRBV5-4; clone size: once; J gene: TRBJ1-2; D gene: NA; CDR3 DNA: TGTGCCAGCAGCTTGGGGGGCGGCTACACCTTC; CDR3 protein: CASSLGGGYTF
V gene: TRBV20-1; clone size: NA; J gene: TRBJ2-3; D gene: TRBD2; CDR3 DNA: TGCAGTGCTAGGCGGGGGTATACGCAGTATTTT; CDR3 protein: CSARRGYTQYF
V gene: TRBV5-1; clone size: NA; J gene: TRBJ2-3; D gene: NA; CDR3 DNA: TGCGCCAGCAGCCTTCTCGGAGGACTTTCCACAGATACGCAGTATTTT; CDR3 protein: CASSLLGGLSTDTQYF
V gene: TRBV28; clone size: NA; J gene: TRBJ1-1; D gene: TRBD1; CDR3 DNA: TGTGCCAGCAGCCTCACAGGGGGGAACACTGAAGCTTTCTTT; CDR3 protein: CASSLTGGNTEAFF
V gene: TRBV25-1; clone size: NA; J gene: TRBJ1-2; D gene: NA; CDR3 DNA: TGTGCCAGCAGTGAAGAATCTTATGGCTACACCTTC; CDR3 protein: CASSEESYGYTF
V gene: TRBV4-3; clone size: once; J gene: TRBJ2-5; D gene: NA; CDR3 DNA: TGCGCCAGCAGCCAAGATAGAGTGGGCATGGAGACCCAGTACTTC; CDR3 protein: CASSQDRVGMETQYF
V gene: TRBV14; clone size: NA; J gene: TRBJ1-6; D gene: NA; CDR3 DNA: TGTGCCAGCAGCCAAGATTCACCCCTCCACTTT; CDR3 protein: CASSQDSPLHF
V gene: TRBV7-9; clone size: NA; J gene: TRBJ2-5; D gene: NA; CDR3 DNA: TGTGCCAGCAGCTTAGCGGGCCTCCAAGAGACCCAGTACTTC; CDR3 protein: CASSLAGLQETQYF
V gene: TRBV4-3; clone size: NA; J gene: TRBJ2-2; D gene: NA; CDR3 DNA: TGCGCCAGCAGCCTCTATGGGGGGCGAGACACCGGGGAGCTGTTTTTT; CDR3 protein: CASSLYGGRDTGELFF
V gene: TRBV4-2; clone size: once; J gene: TRBJ1-6; D gene: TRBD1; CDR3 DNA: TGTGCCAGCAGCCAGCCGGGACAGCTTAATTCACCCCTCCACTTT; CDR3 protein: CASSQPGQLNSPLHF
V gene: TRBV27; clone size: NA; J gene: TRBJ2-7; D gene: NA; CDR3 DNA: TGTGCCAGCAGTTTAAGTTACAGGGACGAGCAGTACTTC; CDR3 protein: CASSLSYRDEQYF
V gene: TRBV7-2; clone size: NA; J gene: TRBJ1-2; D gene: NA; CDR3 DNA: TGTGCCAGCAGCCTACTAGCCGCTAACTATGGCTACACCTTC; CDR3 protein: CASSLLAANYGYTF
V gene: TRBV2; clone size: NA; J gene: TRBJ2-5; D gene: TRBD1; CDR3 DNA: TGTGCCAGCAGCGACAGGGCTGAGACCCAGTACTTC; CDR3 protein: CASSDRAETQYF